The clone carrying this T cell receptor beta chain showed up many times. V shed 2 bases and J shed 5 bases, with 15 bases lying between them. Looked up from germline, CDR1 is MNHNY and CDR2 is SVGAGI (reference sequence). This CDR3 has 15 residues. TCRdb called the RT-PCR reads again in MiXCR, with one record for every CDR3 protein. This table has about 680,000 distinct CDR3 sequences, 14% appearing once. The sample was memory CD4+ T cells from blood. This TCR derives from a female donor in good health, serving as a healthy control. V usage is TRBV6-6 and J usage is TRBJ1-2, with unresolved D. CDR3 protein: CASSYEAEGLYGYTF. CDR3 nucleotide sequence: TGTGCCAGCAGTTACGAGGCAGAAGGCCTATATGGCTACACCTTC.